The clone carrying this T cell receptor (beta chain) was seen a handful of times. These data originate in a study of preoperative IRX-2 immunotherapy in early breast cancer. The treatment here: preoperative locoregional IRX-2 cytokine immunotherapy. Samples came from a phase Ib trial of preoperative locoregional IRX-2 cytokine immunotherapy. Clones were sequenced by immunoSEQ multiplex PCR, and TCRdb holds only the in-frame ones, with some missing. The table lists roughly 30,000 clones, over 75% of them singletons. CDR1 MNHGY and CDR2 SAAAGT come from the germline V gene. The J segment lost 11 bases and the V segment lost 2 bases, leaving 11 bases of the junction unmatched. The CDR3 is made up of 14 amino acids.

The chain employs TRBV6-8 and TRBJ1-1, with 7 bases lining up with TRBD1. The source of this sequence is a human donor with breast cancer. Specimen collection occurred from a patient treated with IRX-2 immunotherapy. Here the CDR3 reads CASSYHSGDRAAFF. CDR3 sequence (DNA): TGTGCCAGCAGTTACCACTCAGGGGACAGAGCTGCTTTCTTT.